This T cell receptor (beta chain) originates from a study of cytomegalovirus exposure and HLA in healthy donors. Study-wide background: The roughly 120 million unique TCR beta sequences, from about 190 million T cells, were found by an earlier analysis. Genotyping showed roughly 76% of over 350 donors falling in the Caucasian-associated ancestry cluster.

PCR primers comprised 60 Vbeta and 13 Jbeta primers. This table comes from immunoSEQ multiplex PCR, and its TCRdb copy is limited to in-frame clones, with some not included. The data contain 60,000 to 70,000 clones, more than 70% of them singletons. The study's findings and limits: Most CMV-associated TCR beta chains appeared HLA-restricted in a later analysis. Based on reports, TCR beta sequences accurately predicted HLA-A and HLA-B alleles for most subjects.

This CDR3 has 14 amino acids. Deletions cut 4 bases from V and 1 base from J, with 9 bases between. CDR1 and CDR2 (germline): SGHRS, YFSETQ. In regard to this clone: Its antigen is still unknown.

The chain recombines TRBV5-1 with TRBJ2-1, with a weak D call TRBD1 (6 bases). The sequenced sample was PBMCs. This clonotype originated in a man in his forties in good health and CMV-seronegative. The DNA for the CDR3 is TGCGCCAGCAGCCCCGGACAGTCCTACAATGAGCAGTTCTTC. This gives the protein CASSPGQSYNEQFF.